The 11 T cell receptor beta chains presented below share a single source sample, sequenced in a study of vaccination and CD4 T cells after COVID-19. The antigens these receptors bind are not known. The sample's treatment: approximately nine-day PBMC culture with coronavirus spike peptide pools or control peptides (ViraFEST assay). Cultured CD4+ T cells had their DNA profiled by the Oncomine TCR Beta short-read assay. TCRdb redid the calling of the PCR reads with MiXCR, one entry per CDR3 protein. Of some 15,000 distinct CDR3 sequences in the sample, about 54% are singletons; the top ten hold 8.4%. This specimen was CD4+ T cells from blood, cultured in vitro, taken before SARS-CoV-2 vaccination. The receptors were gathered from a human donor who had recovered from COVID-19.

The chain has TRBV9 and TRBJ2-5; D not certain. Trimming removed 0 bases from V and 3 bases from J, with 6 bases in between. CDR1 and CDR2 from the germline V gene are SGDLS and YYNGEE. The CDR3 extends over 13 amino acids. CDR3 loop: CASSVDTEETQYF. CDR3 DNA sequence: TGTGCCAGCAGCGTAGACACCGAAGAGACCCAGTACTTC.

By sample share, this clonotype is large. The chain couples TRBV30 to TRBJ1-1; 11 positions match TRBD1. After removal of 1 base from V and 6 bases from J, the junction contained 16 bases not matched to a gene. CDR1 is GTSNPN and CDR2 is SVGIG in the germline V gene (reference sequence). CDR3 length equals 18 residues. The CDR3 sequence is CAWSAPPEDRGRKAEAFF. The CDR3, as DNA: TGTGCCTGGAGTGCACCCCCCGAGGACAGGGGGCGCAAGGCTGAAGCTTTCTTT.

This chain joins TRBV6-1 and TRBJ1-1; D might be TRBD1 (5 bases). Germline loops: CDR1 MNHNS, CDR2 SASEGT. This CDR3 is 17 amino acids long. Trimming took 7 bases from V and 0 from J, leaving 21 bases between them. CDR3 DNA: TGTGCCAGCACGACCGAGGCGAGTACAGGCTTGAACACTGAAGCTTTCTTT. It is translated as CASTTEASTGLNTEAFF.

This clonotype was counted only a few times. The genes are TRBV10-3 and TRBJ2-5; 7 nucleotides align to TRBD2. CDR3 length equals 17 residues. Germline trimming cut 10 bases from V and 5 bases from J; bases unmatched to any gene: 22. From germline, CDR1 is ENHRY and CDR2 SYGVKD. CDR3 region: CATSSQGPAGLSETQYF. CDR3 DNA: TGTGCCACTAGTAGTCAGGGTCCAGCGGGATTGTCTGAGACCCAGTACTTC.

This chain joins TRBV28 and TRBJ1-3; the D is unclear. The CDR3 has 13 residues. Trimming left V 5 bases short and J 7 bases short, with 12 bases between. Germline CDR1 reads MDHEN; CDR2 reads SYDVKM. CDR3 bases: TGTGCCAGCAGTCCCCCCTCCCGGAACACCATATATTTT. This sequence encodes CASSPPSRNTIYF.

The CDR3 coding sequence is TGCAGTGCTAGTGCATTAGGGACAGGGGCCTTGTACCAAGAGACCCAGTACTTC. Its translation: CSASALGTGALYQETQYF. V gene TRBV20-1 combines with J gene TRBJ2-5, with TRBD1 matching 10 bases. This CDR3 spans 18 amino acids. Trimming removed 3 bases from V and 0 bases from J; junction bases left unmatched: 13. CDR1 DFQATT and CDR2 SNEGSKA come from the germline V gene (reference sequence).

The rearrangement joins TRBV5-4 to TRBJ2-7; 7 nucleotides line up with TRBD2. This CDR3 has 15 residues. The V and J ends lost 4 bases and 0 bases, in that order; junction bases with no gene match: 7. Germline CDR1 is SGHNT and CDR2 is YYREEE (reference sequence). The CDR3 reads CASSRAGGSSYEQYF. In DNA form, the CDR3 reads TGTGCCAGCAGCAGAGCGGGCGGGAGCTCCTACGAGCAGTACTTC. Drawing the rest from reference TRBV5-4 and TRBJ2-7, the complete variable domain is ETGVTQSPTHLIKTRGQQVTLRCSSQSGHNTVSWYQQALGQGPQFIFQYYREEENGRGNFPPRFSGLQFPNYSSELNVNALELDDSALYLCASSRAGGSSYEQYFGPGTRLTVT.

This clonotype was counted only a few times. V gene TRBV11-3 combines with J gene TRBJ2-2; D not certain. The ends were cut back, 5 bases at V and 7 bases at J, with 14 bases in the middle. Germline CDR1 is SGHNT and CDR2 is YENEEA. This CDR3 has 14 amino acids. The CDR3 coding sequence is TGTGCCAGCAGCCCCGGCGCTATTGACGGGGAGCTGTTTTTT. Protein product: CASSPGAIDGELFF.

This clonotype has just a few counts. CDR3 amino acids: CSARAGSVSEQYF. The CDR3 region has the DNA TGCAGTGCTAGGGCCGGGAGTGTATCCGAGCAGTACTTC. This sequence joins TRBV20-1 and TRBJ2-7, with a tentative D call TRBD2 (6 bases). There are 13 residues in the CDR3. Between the trimmed V and J ends, which lost 3 bases and 6 bases, there was a span of 15 bases. CDR1 DFQATT and CDR2 SNEGSKA come from the germline V gene (reference sequence).

This chain uses TRBV7-9 with TRBJ1-6; 8 nucleotides agree with TRBD1. Trimming at V came to 5 bases and at J to 9 bases, leaving 9 bases not matched to a gene. Looked up from germline, CDR1 is SEHNR and CDR2 is FQNEAQ (reference sequence). This CDR3 contains 15 residues. CDR3 nucleotide sequence: TGTGCCAGCAGCCAAGATTGGGACAGGAGTTCACCCCTCCACTTT. As protein: CASSQDWDRSSPLHF.

The CDR3 sequence is CAIGGSGNTIYF. The CDR3 nucleotides are TGTGCCATTGGGGGCTCTGGAAACACCATATATTTT. The rearrangement joins TRBV10-3 to TRBJ1-3; a possible D gene is TRBD1 (5 bases). Trimming cost V 9 bases and J 0 bases, with 6 bases left between them. The CDR3 extends over 12 amino acids. Germline CDR1 ENHRY, CDR2 SYGVKD.